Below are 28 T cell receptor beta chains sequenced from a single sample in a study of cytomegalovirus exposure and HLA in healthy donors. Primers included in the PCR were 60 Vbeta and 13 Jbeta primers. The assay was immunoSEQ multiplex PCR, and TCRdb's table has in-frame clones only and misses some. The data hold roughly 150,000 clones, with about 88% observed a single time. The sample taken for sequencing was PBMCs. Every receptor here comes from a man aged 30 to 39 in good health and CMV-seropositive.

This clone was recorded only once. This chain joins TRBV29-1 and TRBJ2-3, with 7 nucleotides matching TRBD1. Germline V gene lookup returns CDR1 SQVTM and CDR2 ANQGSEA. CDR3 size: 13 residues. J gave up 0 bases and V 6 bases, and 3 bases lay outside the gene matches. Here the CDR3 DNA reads TGCAGCGTGCCGGGACAGAGCACAGATACGCAGTATTTT. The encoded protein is CSVPGQSTDTQYF.

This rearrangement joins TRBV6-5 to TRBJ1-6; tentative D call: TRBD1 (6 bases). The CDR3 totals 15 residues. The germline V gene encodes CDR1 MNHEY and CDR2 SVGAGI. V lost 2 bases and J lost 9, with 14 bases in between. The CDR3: CASSYGGSGVSPLHF. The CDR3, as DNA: TGTGCCAGCAGTTACGGGGGCTCAGGCGTTTCACCCCTCCACTTT.

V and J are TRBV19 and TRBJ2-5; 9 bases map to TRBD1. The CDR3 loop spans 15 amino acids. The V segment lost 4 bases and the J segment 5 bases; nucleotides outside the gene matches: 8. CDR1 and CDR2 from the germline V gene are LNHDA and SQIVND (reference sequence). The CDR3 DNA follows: TGTGCCAGTAGTAGGGTTTACAGGGGGCGGGAGACCCAGTACTTC. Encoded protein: CASSRVYRGRETQYF.

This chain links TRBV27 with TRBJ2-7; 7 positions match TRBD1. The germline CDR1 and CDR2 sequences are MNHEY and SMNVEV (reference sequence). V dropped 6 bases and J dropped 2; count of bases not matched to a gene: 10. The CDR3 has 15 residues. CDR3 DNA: TGTGCCAGCAGCTCGTTGGGACAGAAGGCCTACGAGCAGTACTTC. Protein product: CASSSLGQKAYEQYF.

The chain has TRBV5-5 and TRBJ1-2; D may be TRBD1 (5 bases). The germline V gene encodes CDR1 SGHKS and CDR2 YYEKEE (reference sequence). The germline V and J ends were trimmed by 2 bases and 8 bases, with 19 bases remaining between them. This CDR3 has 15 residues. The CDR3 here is CASSFRVQVERGYTF. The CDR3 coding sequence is TGTGCCAGCAGCTTCAGGGTTCAGGTAGAAAGAGGCTACACCTTC.

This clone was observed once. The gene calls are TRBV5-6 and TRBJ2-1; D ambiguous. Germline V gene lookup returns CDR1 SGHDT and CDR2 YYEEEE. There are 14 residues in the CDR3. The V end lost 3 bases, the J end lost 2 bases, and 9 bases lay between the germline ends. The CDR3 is CASSYPYPYNEQFF. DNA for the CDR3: TGTGCCAGCAGCTATCCCTATCCCTACAATGAGCAGTTCTTC.

CDR3 coding DNA: TGCAGCGTTGTGACTAGCGGGATAGGATACACCGGGGAGCTGTTTTTT. Protein product: CSVVTSGIGYTGELFF. The gene calls are TRBV29-1 and TRBJ2-2; 11 nucleotides agree with TRBD2. Germline CDR1 SQVTM, CDR2 ANQGSEA. This CDR3 is built from 16 residues. Trimming took 4 bases from V and 3 from J; bases not matched to a gene: 7.

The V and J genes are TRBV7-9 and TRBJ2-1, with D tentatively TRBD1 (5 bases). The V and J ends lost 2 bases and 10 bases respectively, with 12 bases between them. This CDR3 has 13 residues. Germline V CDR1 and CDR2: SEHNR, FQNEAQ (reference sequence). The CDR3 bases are TGTGCCAGCAGCTTAACAGGACGCCGGGAGCAGTTCTTC. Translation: CASSLTGRREQFF.

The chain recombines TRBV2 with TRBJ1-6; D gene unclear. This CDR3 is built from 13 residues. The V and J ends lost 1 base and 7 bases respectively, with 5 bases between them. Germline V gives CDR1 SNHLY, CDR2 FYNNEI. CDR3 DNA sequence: TGTGCCAGCAGTGAAGACTTAAATTCACCCCTCCACTTT. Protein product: CASSEDLNSPLHF.

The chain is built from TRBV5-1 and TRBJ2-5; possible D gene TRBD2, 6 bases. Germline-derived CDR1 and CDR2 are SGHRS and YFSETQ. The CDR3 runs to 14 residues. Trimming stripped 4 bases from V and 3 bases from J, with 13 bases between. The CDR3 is CASSRGAQEETQYF. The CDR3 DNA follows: TGCGCCAGCAGCCGCGGGGCACAGGAAGAGACCCAGTACTTC.

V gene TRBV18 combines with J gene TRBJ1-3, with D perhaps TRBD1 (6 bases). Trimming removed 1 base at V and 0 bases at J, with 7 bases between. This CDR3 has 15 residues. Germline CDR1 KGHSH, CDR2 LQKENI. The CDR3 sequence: CASSPRQDSGNTIYF. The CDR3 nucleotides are TGTGCCAGCTCACCACGACAGGACTCTGGAAACACCATATATTTT. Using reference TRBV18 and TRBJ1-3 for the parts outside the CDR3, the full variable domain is NAGVMQNPRHLVRRRGQEARLRCSPMKGHSHVYWYRQLPEEGLKFMVYLQKENIIDESGMPKERFSAEFPKEGPSILRIQQVVRGDSAAYFCASSPRQDSGNTIYFGEGSWLTVV.

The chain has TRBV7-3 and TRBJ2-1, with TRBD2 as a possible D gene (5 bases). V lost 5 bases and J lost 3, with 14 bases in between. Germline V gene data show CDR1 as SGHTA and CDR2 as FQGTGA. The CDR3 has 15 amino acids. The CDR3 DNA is TGTGCCAGCAGCCCCCGCGCGGGCCGCTACAATGAGCAGTTCTTC. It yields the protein CASSPRAGRYNEQFF.

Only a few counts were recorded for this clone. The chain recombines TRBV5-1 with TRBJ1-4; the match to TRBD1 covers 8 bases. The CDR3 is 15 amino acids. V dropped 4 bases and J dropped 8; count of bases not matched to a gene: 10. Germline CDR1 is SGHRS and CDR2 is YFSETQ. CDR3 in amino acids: CASSPRTGTGEKLFF. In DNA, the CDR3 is TGCGCCAGCAGCCCCCGGACAGGGACCGGCGAAAAACTGTTTTTT. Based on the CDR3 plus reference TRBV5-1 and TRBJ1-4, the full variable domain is KAGVTQTPRYLIKTRGQQVTLSCSPISGHRSVSWYQQTPGQGLQFLFEYFSETQRNKGNFPGRFSGRQFSNSRSEMNVSTLELGDSALYLCASSPRTGTGEKLFFGSGTQLSVL.

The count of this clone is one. CDR3: CAIRGTARSYNEQFF. The CDR3 coding sequence is TGTGCCATCAGAGGGACAGCAAGAAGTTACAATGAGCAGTTCTTC. The chain combines TRBV10-3 with TRBJ2-1, with 7 bases identical to TRBD1. V trimming: 6 bases; J trimming: 4 bases; junction bases outside the gene matches: 9. In germline, CDR1 is ENHRY, CDR2 SYGVKD. The CDR3 has 15 residues.

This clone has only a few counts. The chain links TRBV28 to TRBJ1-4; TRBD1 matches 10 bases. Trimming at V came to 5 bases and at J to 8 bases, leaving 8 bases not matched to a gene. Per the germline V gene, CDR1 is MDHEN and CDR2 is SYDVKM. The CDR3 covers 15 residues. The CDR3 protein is CASSIRDRGREKLFF. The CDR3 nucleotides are TGTGCCAGCAGTATCCGGGACAGGGGTCGCGAAAAACTGTTTTTT.

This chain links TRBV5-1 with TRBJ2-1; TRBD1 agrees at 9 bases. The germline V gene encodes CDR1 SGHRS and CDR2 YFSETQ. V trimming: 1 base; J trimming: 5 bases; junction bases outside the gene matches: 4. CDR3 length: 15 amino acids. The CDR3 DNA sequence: TGCGCCAGCAGCTTGTTGGGGACAGGGCACAATGAGCAGTTCTTC. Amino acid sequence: CASSLLGTGHNEQFF.

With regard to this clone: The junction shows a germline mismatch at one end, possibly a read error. CDR3 nucleotide sequence: TGTTCCAGCAGGCCCGGGACTAGCGGGGACTTCATACAAGAGACCCAGTACTTC. Protein: CSSRPGTSGDFIQETQYF. V and J are TRBV7-9 and TRBJ2-5, with 13 bases identical to TRBD2. CDR3 length: 18 residues. The germline V gene has CDR1 SEHNR and CDR2 FQNEAQ (reference sequence).

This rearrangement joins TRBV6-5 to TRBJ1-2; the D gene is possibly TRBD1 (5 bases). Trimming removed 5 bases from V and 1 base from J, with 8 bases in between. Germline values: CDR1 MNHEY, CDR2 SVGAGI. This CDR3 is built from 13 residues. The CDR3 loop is CASSETVNYGYTF. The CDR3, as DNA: TGTGCCAGCAGTGAGACAGTTAACTATGGCTACACCTTC.

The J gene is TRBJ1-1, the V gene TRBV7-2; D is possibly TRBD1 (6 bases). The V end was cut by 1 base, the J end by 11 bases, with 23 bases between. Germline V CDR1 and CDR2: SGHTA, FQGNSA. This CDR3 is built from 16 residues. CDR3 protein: CASSLVSAGDGLNAFF. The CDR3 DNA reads TGTGCCAGCAGCTTAGTATCCGCAGGGGATGGGCTGAATGCTTTCTTT.

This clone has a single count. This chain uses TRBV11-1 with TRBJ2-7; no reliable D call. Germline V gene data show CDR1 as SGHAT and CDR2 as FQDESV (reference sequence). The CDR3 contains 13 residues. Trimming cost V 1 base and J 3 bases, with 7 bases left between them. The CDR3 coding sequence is TGTGCCAGCAGCTTAGGGGTGGGCTACGAGCAGTACGTC. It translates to CASSLGVGYEQYV.

The CDR3 nucleotides are TGCGCCAGCAGCCAAGGGACTAGCGGGGCCTACAATGAGCAGTTCTTC. Translation gives CASSQGTSGAYNEQFF. This rearrangement joins TRBV4-1 to TRBJ2-1, with 12 bases fitting TRBD2. J gave up 2 bases and V 1 base, and 0 bases lay outside the gene matches. The CDR3 is made up of 16 amino acids. Germline lookup yields CDR1 MGHRA and CDR2 YSYEKL.

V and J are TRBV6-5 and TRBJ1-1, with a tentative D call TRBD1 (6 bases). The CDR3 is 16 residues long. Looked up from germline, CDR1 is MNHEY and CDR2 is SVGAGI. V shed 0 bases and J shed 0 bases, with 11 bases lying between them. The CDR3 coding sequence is TGTGCCAGCAGTTACTCGCGGGGGGCAATGAACACTGAAGCTTTCTTT. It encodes CASSYSRGAMNTEAFF.

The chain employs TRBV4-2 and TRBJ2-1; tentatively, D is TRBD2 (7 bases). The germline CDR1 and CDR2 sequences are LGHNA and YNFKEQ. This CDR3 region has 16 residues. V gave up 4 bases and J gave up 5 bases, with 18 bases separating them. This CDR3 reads CASSLQGEGGDNEQFF. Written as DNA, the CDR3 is TGTGCCAGCAGCCTCCAGGGAGAAGGGGGGGACAATGAGCAGTTCTTC.

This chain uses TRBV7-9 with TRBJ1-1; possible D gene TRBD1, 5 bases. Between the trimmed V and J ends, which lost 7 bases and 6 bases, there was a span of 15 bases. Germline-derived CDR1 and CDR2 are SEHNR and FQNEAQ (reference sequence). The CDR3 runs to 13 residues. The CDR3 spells CASTPEHRSEAFF. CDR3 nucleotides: TGTGCCAGCACCCCCGAACACAGGTCTGAAGCTTTCTTT.

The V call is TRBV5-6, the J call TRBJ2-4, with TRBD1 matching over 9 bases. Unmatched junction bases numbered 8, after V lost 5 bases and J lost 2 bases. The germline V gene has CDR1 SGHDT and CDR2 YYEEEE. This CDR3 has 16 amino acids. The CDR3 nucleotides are TGTGCCAGCAGTTTAAACAGGGGGCTAACCAAAAACATTCAGTACTTC. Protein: CASSLNRGLTKNIQYF.

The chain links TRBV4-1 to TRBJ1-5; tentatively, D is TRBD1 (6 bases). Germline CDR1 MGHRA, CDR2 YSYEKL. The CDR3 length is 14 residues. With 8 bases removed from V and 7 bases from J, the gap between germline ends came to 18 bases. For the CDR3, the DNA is TGCGCCAGCTCCATGTCGCAGGGACAACAGCCCCAGCATTTT. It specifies CASSMSQGQQPQHF.

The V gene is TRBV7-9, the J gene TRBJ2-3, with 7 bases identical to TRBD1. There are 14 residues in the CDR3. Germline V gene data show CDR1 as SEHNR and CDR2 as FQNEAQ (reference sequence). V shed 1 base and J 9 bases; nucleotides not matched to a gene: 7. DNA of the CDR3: TGTGCCAGCAGCTTAGGAGGGGGCTCAGGAACGCAGTATTTT. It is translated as CASSLGGGSGTQYF.

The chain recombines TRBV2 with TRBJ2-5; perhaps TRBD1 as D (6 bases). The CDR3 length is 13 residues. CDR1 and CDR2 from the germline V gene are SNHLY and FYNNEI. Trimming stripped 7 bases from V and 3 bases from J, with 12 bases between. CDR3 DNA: TGTGCCAGCAAAGCCAGGGGTGAAGAGACCCAGTACTTC. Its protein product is CASKARGEETQYF.